The following is a T cell receptor beta chain sequence with its context. This specimen comes from a study of blood T cell repertoires in COVID-19. Background on the study: Sample material is recorded as cDNA or gDNA derived from T cells, B-cell-depleted T cells, or PBMCs.

The authors' processing: The authors estimated nucleated cell counts from reference gene primer amplification. The repertoire was sequenced with immunoSEQ multiplex PCR; TCRdb's copy has only in-frame clones and lacks some. V and J calls and clone size are those listed in that table; D and trimming were worked out from the DNA. The sample lists around 120,000 clones; 90% were seen once. V shed 5 bases and J shed 4 bases, with 17 bases lying between them. Germline CDR1 is LNHDA and CDR2 is SQIVND (reference sequence). The CDR3 is 15 residues long. This rearrangement joins TRBV19 to TRBJ1-2; D might be TRBD1 (6 bases). The sequence derives from a woman aged 60-75 years with COVID-19, enrolled during active disease. Sequencing was done on a sample of peripheral blood. CDR3 DNA: TGTGCCAGTAGTCCTTCGGCAGGGGTCGCCTATGGCTACACCTTC. Translated: CASSPSAGVAYGYTF.